This TCR beta chain was found in a study of blood T cell repertoires in COVID-19 (dated by TCRdb to between 2020 and 2021). Notes on the research overall: Samples covering the acute and convalescent phases of COVID-19 were provided by collaborators in the United States, Italy and Spain. A de-identified subject ID, COVID-19 status, age in years and sex were almost always included in the sample metadata. The prospective study material was composed of cDNA or gDNA derived from T cells, B-cell-depleted T cells, or PBMCs. The dataset comprised deeply sampled blood TCRbeta repertoires from subjects exposed to, actively infected with, or recovered from COVID-19. Samples came from the ongoing ImmuneRACE study (first 160 participants) plus 1,254 subjects from 6 global collaborators. Where HLA class I and class II types were available, the types were taken from metadata supplied by the sample provider, not from assay-based typing. The repertoires were made available in a free public database intended to serve as a resource for research on the immune response to SARS-CoV-2. General conclusions and limits of the study: The amount of clinical and demographic metadata varied by source and participant and was provided uncurated.

TCRbeta CDR3 regions were amplified from genomic DNA by means of the immunoSEQ Assay, a bias-controlled multiplex PCR. In the original analysis: Nucleated cell counts per sample were estimated from amplification of reference gene primers within the assay. To quantify the absolute abundance of each unique TCRbeta CDR3 rearrangement, sequence reads were collapsed and filtered. Productive Simpson clonality was computed per sample as the square root of Simpson's diversity index over productive rearrangements. Drawn from immuneACCESS, this table holds only the in-frame rearrangements with V and J called that TCRdb kept. Clones are partly lost; checked studies trace under half to an unresolved V gene and leave the rest unexplained. The V and J calls and clone size come from that table; D and trimming were worked out from the DNA. This sample has 200,000 to 250,000 clones in its table, and roughly 91% of those were observed once. About 4% of the sample is taken by the ten largest.

Comment on this clone: No cognate antigen has been identified for it. The record has no base qualities; no much larger clone is one base away.

Trimming takes 6 bases from V and 2 bases from J, and the germline ends sit 20 bases apart. Including cysteine and phenylalanine, the CDR3 has 17 amino acids. Only CDR3 DNA is held: 51 bases, read in frame from base 1. Reading the germline V gene (reference sequence) gives CDR1 LNHNV and CDR2 YYDKDF. Participants in the prospective study were enrolled through a virtual design, were aged roughly 18 to 100 years, and lived in approximately 25 United States geographic areas. Cohort assignment in the prospective study relied on participant-reported clinical history from a screening survey and a study questionnaire. For ImmuneRACE Cohort 3, a participant was defined as recovered based on two consecutive negative NP/OP PCR tests, clearance by a healthcare professional, or resolution of symptoms. Each participant in the prospective study had whole blood, serum and a nasopharyngeal or oropharyngeal swab collected by mobile phlebotomists. Over an approximately 2-month period, participants in the prospective study had the option of providing additional blood draws and questionnaires. Before DNA extraction, blood samples from the prospective study were shipped at room temperature or frozen.

The specimen sequenced was PBMCs or T cells enriched from blood (not recorded which). The chain employs TRBV15 and TRBJ2-1; the best D guess is TRBD2, with 5 bases matching. This receptor was taken from a woman in her twenties or thirties who had recovered from COVID-19. The CDR3 has the sequence CATRFHRRRRPYNEQFF. The nucleotide sequence is TGTGCCACCAGGTTTCATCGGCGGAGGAGGCCCTACAATGAGCAGTTCTTC.